This entry lists 28 T cell receptor beta chains sequenced from one sample in a study of blood T cells in healthy people across ages. The second PCR ran about 6 to 12 cycles with a sample-barcoded 5' primer and J-beta primers. Each CDR3 protein is one row after TCRdb ran MiXCR on the 5' RACE reads. The table shows 1.5 million to 2 million distinct CDR3 sequences, with 28% occurring only once. The sample taken for sequencing was blood. The origin of the receptors is a woman under 40 in good health.

The gene calls are TRBV28 and TRBJ2-2; 8 bases map to TRBD1. The CDR3 spans 16 residues. In germline, CDR1 is MDHEN, CDR2 SYDVKM. V lost 8 bases and J lost 1; bases outside the gene matches: 9. This CDR3 reads CASRSRQGLNTGELFF. Here the CDR3 DNA reads TGTGCCAGCCGATCCCGACAGGGGTTGAACACCGGGGAGCTGTTTTTT.

This rearrangement joins TRBV20-1 to TRBJ1-2, with D maybe TRBD1 (5 bases). The CDR3 is 12 amino acids. From germline, CDR1 is DFQATT and CDR2 SNEGSKA (reference sequence). Trimming removed 3 bases at V and 6 bases at J, with 11 bases between. In nucleotides, the CDR3 is TGCAGTGCTAGTAGCCGGGGCCATGGCTACACCTTC. Its translation is CSASSRGHGYTF.

Regarding this clonotype: One end of the junction fails to match germline, which may point to a read error. The chain combines TRBV5-1 with TRBJ2-3; 9 nucleotides match TRBD2. Germline V CDR1 and CDR2: SGHRS, YFSETQ. This CDR3 contains 13 residues. The CDR3 coding sequence is TGCGTCAGCAGCTCCGGACTAGCGGATACGCAGTATTTT. Protein sequence: CVSSSGLADTQYF.

The chain links TRBV6-5 to TRBJ1-2, with TRBD1 identical over 9 bases. Germline V lookup: CDR1 MNHEY, CDR2 SVGAGI. This CDR3 contains 19 residues. The junction had 18 bases not matched to a gene; V was cut back by 3 bases and J by 4 bases. CDR3 protein: CASSYLGQGPSHQAYGYTF. CDR3 coding DNA: TGTGCCAGCAGTTATTTGGGACAGGGACCCTCGCATCAGGCCTATGGCTACACCTTC.

This clonotype has only a few counts. V gene TRBV5-6 combines with J gene TRBJ1-1; D is perhaps TRBD1 (5 bases). There are 13 residues in the CDR3. The germline CDR1 and CDR2 sequences are SGHDT and YYEEEE. V was pared by 4 bases and J by 7 bases, with 14 bases between. The CDR3 protein is CASSLLGTVEAFF. CDR3 nucleotide sequence: TGTGCCAGCAGCCTACTCGGGACGGTTGAAGCTTTCTTT.

The CDR3 sequence is CSARAARAQETQYF. The CDR3 DNA reads TGCAGTGCTAGAGCGGCCAGGGCACAAGAGACCCAGTACTTC. The V call is TRBV20-1, the J call TRBJ2-5; weak D call: TRBD1 (5 bases). The CDR3 sequence is 14 residues long. Trimming took off 1 base at V and 2 bases at J, with 11 bases between the two ends. Germline V gene lookup returns CDR1 DFQATT and CDR2 SNEGSKA (reference sequence).

The V call is TRBV20-1, the J call TRBJ2-5, with 7 positions matching TRBD2. The CDR3 length is 13 residues. With 5 bases clipped from V and 9 bases from J, the junction kept 12 bases outside the gene matches. Germline V CDR1 and CDR2: DFQATT, SNEGSKA (reference sequence). This CDR3 is CSAPGGLERPQYF. CDR3 nucleotides: TGCAGTGCTCCCGGCGGACTAGAGAGACCCCAGTACTTC.

This chain joins TRBV6-1 and TRBJ1-5; 9 bases fit TRBD1. CDR3 length: 16 residues. Germline-derived CDR1 and CDR2 are MNHNS and SASEGT. The V gene end was trimmed by 4 bases and the J gene end by 2 bases; junction bases not matched to a gene: 6. The chain's CDR3 is CASSVTGGWGNQPQHF. CDR3 DNA sequence: TGTGCCAGCAGTGTCACAGGGGGCTGGGGCAATCAGCCCCAGCATTTT.

The chain uses TRBV20-1 and TRBJ1-1, with unresolved D. CDR1 is DFQATT, CDR2 SNEGSKA, per germline (reference sequence). V lost 1 base and J 0 bases, leaving 9 bases between the germline ends. This CDR3 contains 14 residues. CDR3 loop: CSARVGRLNTEAFF. The CDR3, as DNA: TGCAGTGCTAGAGTTGGCAGACTGAACACTGAAGCTTTCTTT.

The CDR3 is CASSPPSGGPHEQYF. Written as DNA, the CDR3 is TGTGCCAGCTCACCACCCTCGGGAGGGCCCCACGAGCAGTACTTC. This chain uses TRBV18 with TRBJ2-7, with 8 bases lining up with TRBD2. The germline V gene encodes CDR1 KGHSH and CDR2 LQKENI. V lost 0 bases and J lost 5; bases outside the gene matches: 6. The CDR3 extends over 15 amino acids.

This chain uses TRBV10-3 with TRBJ1-1; no clear D gene. The CDR3 covers 14 residues. Germline CDR1 ENHRY, CDR2 SYGVKD. Trimming pared 3 bases from V and 4 bases from J, leaving 12 bases between. In DNA form, the CDR3 reads TGTGCCATCAGTGAAGGGTCTGGGATCACTGAAGCTTTCTTT. This codes for CAISEGSGITEAFF.

This clonotype was detected a few times. The rearrangement uses TRBV12-3 or TRBV12-4 and TRBJ1-5; 7 bases fit TRBD1. V shed 3 bases and J 0 bases; nucleotides not matched to a gene: 8. The CDR3 contains 17 residues. CDR3 DNA: TGTGCCAGCAGTTTTAGGGGGCTAGTAGATAGCAATCAGCCCCAGCATTTT. It is translated as CASSFRGLVDSNQPQHF.

This clonotype appeared a few times. This chain links TRBV11-2 with TRBJ1-5; D ambiguous. There are 13 residues in the CDR3. The germline V gene has CDR1 SGHAT and CDR2 FQNNGV. Trimming took 1 base from V and 6 from J, leaving 7 bases between them. The CDR3: CASSLAESQPQHF. Written as DNA, the CDR3 is TGTGCCAGCAGCTTAGCTGAAAGTCAGCCCCAGCATTTT.

This clonotype was recorded a few times. CDR3 in amino acids: CASSPLITGNYGYTF. In nucleotides, the CDR3 is TGTGCCAGCAGCCCCCTGATAACAGGGAACTATGGCTACACCTTC. The gene calls are TRBV3-1 and TRBJ1-2, with D possibly matching TRBD1 (6 bases). The ends were cut back, 4 bases at V and 2 bases at J, with 14 bases in the middle. The CDR3 loop spans 15 amino acids. Germline V lookup: CDR1 LGHDT, CDR2 YNNKEL (reference sequence).

This clonotype was detected a few times. The chain uses TRBV28 and TRBJ2-1, with TRBD1 matching 7 bases. Germline loops: CDR1 MDHEN, CDR2 SYDVKM. This CDR3 is 12 amino acids long. J gave up 6 bases and V 8 bases, and 4 bases lay outside the gene matches. CDR3: CASQTGPNEQFF. The DNA of the CDR3 is TGTGCCAGCCAGACAGGGCCCAATGAGCAGTTCTTC.

This sequence joins TRBV12-3 or TRBV12-4 and TRBJ1-4, with D hard to call. V was cut by 7 bases and J by 6 bases, with 15 bases left in between. The CDR3 is made up of 14 amino acids. CDR3 amino acids: CASKYGQNYEKLFF. Written as DNA, the CDR3 is TGTGCCAGCAAGTACGGGCAGAACTATGAAAAACTGTTTTTT.

On this clonotype: This sequence may be a read error, since a much larger clone differs from it by one base. The chain couples TRBV9 to TRBJ2-1, with TRBD2 identical over 8 bases. The J call could be wrong; TRBJ2-7 is a better fit for the DNA end. Germline V gives CDR1 SGDLS, CDR2 YYNGEE. CDR3 length: 14 residues. The CDR3 spells CASSGRGVNNEQYF. The CDR3 nucleotides read TGTGCCAGCAGCGGGCGGGGGGTCAACAATGAGCAGTACTTC.

This clonotype has more than one count but fewer than ten. A read error is possible here, since a much larger clone lies one base away. The chain has TRBV7-9 and TRBJ2-1; TRBD2 is a possible D gene (7 bases). CDR3 size: 15 residues. Trimming removed 3 bases at V and 7 bases at J, with 16 bases between. CDR1 and CDR2 (germline): SEHNR, FQNEAQ (reference sequence). This CDR3 reads CASSLGGRGGNEQFF. The CDR3 DNA reads as TGTGCCAGCAGCTTGGGCGGGAGAGGGGGGAATGAGCAGTTCTTC.

The chain carries TRBV25-1 and TRBJ1-2, with a tentative D call TRBD1 (5 bases). Germline CDR1 is MGHDK and CDR2 is SYGVNS. CDR3 size: 16 residues. V lost 4 bases and J lost 8, with 23 bases in between. CDR3 bases: TGTGCCAGCAGTGGCGGCGGGACTGGGGGACGGGCCGGCTACACCTTC. It yields the protein CASSGGGTGGRAGYTF.

The chain links TRBV30 to TRBJ1-6, with D uncertain. CDR1 and CDR2 (germline): GTSNPN, SVGIG (reference sequence). The germline V and J ends were trimmed by 4 bases and 4 bases, with 8 bases remaining between them. The CDR3 is 13 residues long. CDR3 amino acids: CAWTEKYNSPLHF. CDR3 bases: TGTGCCTGGACGGAGAAGTATAATTCACCCCTCCACTTT. Full variable domain (rest looked up from reference TRBV30 and TRBJ1-6): SQTIHQWPATLVQPVGSPLSLECTVEGTSNPNLYWYRQAAGRGLQLLFYSVGIGQISSEVPQNLSASRPQDRQFILSSKKLLLSDSGFYLCAWTEKYNSPLHFGNGTRLTVT.

Details on this clonotype: Here the CDR3 omits its conserved ending phenylalanine or tryptophan, so a read error is the likely source. J is TRBJ2-5 and V is TRBV11-2; 8 bases are a match to TRBD1. This CDR3 is built from 17 residues. Per germline, CDR1 SGHAT and CDR2 FQNNGV. CDR3 DNA sequence: TGTGTCAGCAGCTTATTTTTAGGACAGGGACTTCAAGAGACCCAGTACTTG. Protein: CVSSLFLGQGLQETQYL.

In its sample, this clonotype was seen a few times. The chain is built from TRBV7-2 and TRBJ2-1; possibly TRBD1 for D (5 bases). CDR1 is SGHTA and CDR2 is FQGNSA in the germline V gene. The CDR3 contains 13 residues. Trimming cost V 8 bases and J 4 bases, with 12 bases left between them. The DNA of the CDR3 is TGTGCCAGCTGTATGGACACTTACAATGAGCAGTTCTTC. It translates to CASCMDTYNEQFF.

This clonotype was counted between two and nine times. The V and J genes are TRBV20-1 and TRBJ2-7, with 9 positions matching TRBD2. In germline, CDR1 is DFQATT, CDR2 SNEGSKA (reference sequence). The junction had 7 bases not matched to a gene; V was cut back by 5 bases and J by 5 bases. The CDR3 is 13 amino acids. CDR3 in DNA: TGCAGTGCTTCATCGCGGGAGGGGGACGAGCAGTACTTC. This gives the protein CSASSREGDEQYF.

J is TRBJ2-2 and V is TRBV2; 8 bases are a match to TRBD2. This CDR3 is 15 amino acids long. Germline V CDR1 and CDR2: SNHLY, FYNNEI. V shed 6 bases, J shed 7 bases, and the junction held 10 bases outside the gene matches. CDR3 region: CASRPGTSESGELFF. The CDR3 region has the DNA TGTGCCAGCAGGCCCGGGACTAGTGAAAGCGGGGAGCTGTTTTTT.

In its sample, this clonotype was seen a few times. The V gene is TRBV18, the J gene TRBJ2-1; 10 bases map to TRBD2. CDR1 is KGHSH and CDR2 is LQKENI in the germline V gene. The CDR3 sequence is 15 residues long. V trimming: 5 bases; J trimming: 3 bases; junction bases outside the gene matches: 4. CDR3 sequence reads: CASSGLADLYNEQFF. The CDR3 DNA sequence: TGTGCCAGCTCAGGACTAGCGGACCTCTACAATGAGCAGTTCTTC.

On this clonotype: One end of the junction is discordant with germline, which a read error may explain. The chain recombines TRBV12-3 or TRBV12-4 with TRBJ1-2, with a weak D call TRBD1 (5 bases). This CDR3 has 14 amino acids. Here the CDR3 reads CASRLGDGHNGYTF. In DNA, the CDR3 is TGTGCCAGCAGGTTAGGGGACGGGCATAATGGCTACACCTTC.

V usage is TRBV5-6 and J usage is TRBJ2-3; D is perhaps TRBD2 (5 bases). CDR1 is SGHDT, CDR2 YYEEEE, per germline. The CDR3 totals 15 residues. V was trimmed by 4 bases and J by 3 bases, leaving 15 bases between them. The CDR3 DNA reads as TGTGCCAGCAGCATTCCGGGAATCGAAACAGATACGCAGTATTTT. Protein product: CASSIPGIETDTQYF.

The chain links TRBV6-1 to TRBJ1-1; D gene uncertain. Trimming took off 5 bases at V and 5 bases at J, with 15 bases between the two ends. Germline CDR1 MNHNS, CDR2 SASEGT. The CDR3 has 14 residues. The CDR3 sequence: CASSRTQEGTEAFF. As DNA, the CDR3 is TGTGCCAGCAGTAGGACTCAAGAAGGAACTGAAGCTTTCTTT.